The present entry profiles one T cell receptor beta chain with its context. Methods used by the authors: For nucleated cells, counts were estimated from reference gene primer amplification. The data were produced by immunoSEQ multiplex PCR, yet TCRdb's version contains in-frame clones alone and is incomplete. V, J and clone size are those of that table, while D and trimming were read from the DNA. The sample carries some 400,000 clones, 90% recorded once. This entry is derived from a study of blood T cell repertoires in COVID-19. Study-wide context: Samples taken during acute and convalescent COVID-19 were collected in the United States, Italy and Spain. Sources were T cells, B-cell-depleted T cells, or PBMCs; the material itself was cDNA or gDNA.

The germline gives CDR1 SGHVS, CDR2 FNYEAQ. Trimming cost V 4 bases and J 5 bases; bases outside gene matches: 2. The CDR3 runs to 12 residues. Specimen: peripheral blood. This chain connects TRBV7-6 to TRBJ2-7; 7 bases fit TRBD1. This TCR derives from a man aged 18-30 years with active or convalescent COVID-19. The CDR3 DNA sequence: TGTGCCAGCAGCTCGACAGGGAACGAGCAGTACTTC. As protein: CASSSTGNEQYF. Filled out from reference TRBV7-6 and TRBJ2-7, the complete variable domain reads GAGVSQSPRYKVTKRGQDVALRCDPISGHVSLYWYRQALGQGPEFLTYFNYEAQQDKSGLPNDRFSAERPEGSISTLTIQRTEQRDSAMYRCASSSTGNEQYFGPGTRLTVT.